This entry lists 15 T cell receptor beta chains sequenced from one sample in a study of monozygotic twins with inflammatory bowel disease. TCRdb reprocessed the 5' RACE reads, with one entry per CDR3 protein and no DNA. This repertoire includes roughly 100,000 distinct CDR3 sequences. Input material: blood. The receptors originated from a human donor with ulcerative colitis or Crohn's disease, or a healthy co-twin of an affected twin (not recorded which).

The gene calls are TRBV7-6 and TRBJ1-4. The CDR3 length is 15 residues. Germline CDR1 and CDR2: SGHVS and FNYEAQ. CDR3 in amino acids: CASSLAPKSNEKLFF.

The CDR3 sequence: CASSRSSGRTYEQYF. The rearrangement joins TRBV5-1 to TRBJ2-7. Germline V gene sequence: CDR1 SGHRS, CDR2 YFSETQ. The CDR3 spans 15 residues.

V is TRBV12-3 or TRBV12-4 and J is TRBJ1-1; TCRdb designates TRBD1, a call that cannot be tested without DNA. This CDR3 contains 15 residues. The CDR3 protein is CASSSWGQGSTEAFF.

The chain carries TRBV5-1 and TRBJ2-3; TCRdb designates TRBD1, a call that cannot be tested without DNA. Germline V gene data show CDR1 as SGHRS and CDR2 as YFSETQ. The CDR3 length is 17 residues. CDR3 in amino acids: CASSSPSKDYHTDTQYF.

The chain recombines TRBV11-2 with TRBJ2-1; the D gene TCRdb calls, TRBD2, cannot be checked with no DNA. Germline CDR1 SGHAT, CDR2 FQNNGV. The CDR3 is 20 amino acids. CDR3 region: CASSLGGLAGAGRSYNEQFF.

CDR3 protein: CASSLVATNEKLFF. This chain links TRBV12-3 or TRBV12-4 with TRBJ1-4. CDR3 length: 14 amino acids.

This sequence joins TRBV4-3 and TRBJ2-7; lacking DNA, the TRBD2 call made by TCRdb goes unchecked. Germline V lookup: CDR1 LGHNA, CDR2 YSLEER. The CDR3 consists of 15 residues. CDR3 region: CASSQVFPSIYEQYF.

This sequence joins TRBV5-1 and TRBJ2-7; TCRdb designates TRBD2, a call that cannot be tested without DNA. The CDR3 is made up of 14 amino acids. The germline V gene has CDR1 SGHRS and CDR2 YFSETQ. Here the CDR3 reads CASSRPGQPGEQYF.

The chain uses TRBV12-3 or TRBV12-4 and TRBJ1-2. The CDR3 consists of 11 residues. The CDR3 sequence: CASSFGVRYTF.

The CDR3 is CASRRDSGSTDTQYF. The chain links TRBV6-1 to TRBJ2-3; no DNA is available, so the TRBD2 call from TCRdb remains unchecked. CDR1 is MNHNS and CDR2 is SASEGT in the germline V gene. The CDR3 has 15 residues.

The CDR3 sequence is CASSQQGGTGELFF. The gene calls are TRBV4-3 and TRBJ2-2; TCRdb designates TRBD1, a call that cannot be tested without DNA. From germline, CDR1 is LGHNA and CDR2 YSLEER. The CDR3 totals 14 residues.

V and J are TRBV7-9 and TRBJ1-5; as DNA is missing, the TRBD1 call by TCRdb cannot be tested. Per the germline V gene, CDR1 is SEHNR and CDR2 is FQNEAQ (reference sequence). There are 16 residues in the CDR3. The CDR3 protein is CASSQEVTGSNQPQHF.

The chain recombines TRBV27 with TRBJ2-5; TCRdb's D call of TRBD1 is untestable without DNA. CDR3 length equals 13 residues. CDR1 is MNHEY and CDR2 is SMNVEV in the germline V gene (reference sequence). The CDR3 here is CASSRDTEETQYF.

This chain connects TRBV7-2 to TRBJ2-7. Germline lookup yields CDR1 SGHTA and CDR2 FQGNSA. The CDR3 runs 12 residues. CDR3 in amino acids: CASSTIAGLQYF.

The rearrangement links TRBV7-2 to TRBJ2-3; the D call from TCRdb, TRBD2, cannot be confirmed without DNA. This CDR3 has 15 amino acids. Germline loops: CDR1 SGHTA, CDR2 FQGNSA. CDR3 in amino acids: CASSPWTSGGDTQYF.